This T cell receptor (beta chain) was identified in a study of early T cells in non-severe SARS-CoV-2 infection. For the study at large: With bulk RNA from unsorted whole blood as input, sequencing yielded unpaired chains. Study-wide findings and caveats: VDJdb-based matching was biased toward anti-spike CD8 responses and missed private and CD4 specificities.

Researchers attached unique molecular identifiers to individual cDNA molecules. TCRdb analysed the 5' RACE reads with MiXCR anew, one entry per CDR3 protein. The table lists tens of thousands of distinct CDR3 sequences, about 11% of them singletons. The germline V gene encodes CDR1 MNHEY and CDR2 SMNVEV (reference sequence). CDR3 length: 12 residues. V was cut by 9 bases and J by 3 bases, with 10 bases left in between. Turning to this clonotype: Its matching antigen is unknown.

The sample comprised whole blood. The J gene is TRBJ2-3, the V gene TRBV27; D possibly uses TRBD1 or TRBD2 (6 bases each). The receptor's source is an adult who was a healthcare worker with PCR-confirmed SARS-CoV-2 infection or an uninfected control (not recorded which). DNA for the CDR3: TGTGCCAGAAGGAGGGGGACAGATACGCAGTATTTT. It encodes CARRRGTDTQYF.